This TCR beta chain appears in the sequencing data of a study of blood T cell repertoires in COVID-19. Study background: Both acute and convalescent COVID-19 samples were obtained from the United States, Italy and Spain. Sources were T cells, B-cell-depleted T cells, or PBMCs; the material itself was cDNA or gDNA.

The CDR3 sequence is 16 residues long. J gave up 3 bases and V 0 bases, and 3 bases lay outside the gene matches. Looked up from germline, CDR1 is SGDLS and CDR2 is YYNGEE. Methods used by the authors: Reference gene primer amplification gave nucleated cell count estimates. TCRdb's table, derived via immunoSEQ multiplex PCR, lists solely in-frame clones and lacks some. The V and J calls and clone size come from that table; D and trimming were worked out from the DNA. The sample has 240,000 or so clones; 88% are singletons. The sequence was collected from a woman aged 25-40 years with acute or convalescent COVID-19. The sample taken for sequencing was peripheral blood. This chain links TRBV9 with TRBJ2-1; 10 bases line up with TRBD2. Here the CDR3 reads CASSVGASGGYNEQFF. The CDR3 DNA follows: TGTGCCAGCAGCGTAGGGGCTAGCGGGGGCTACAATGAGCAGTTCTTC.